This record looks at one T cell receptor beta chain sequence and its context. Those designated as exposed participants met a COVID-19 case within 2 weeks before study entry. CDR3 length: 17 amino acids. V was clipped by 1 base and J by 2 bases, with 17 bases between them. Germline CDR1 and CDR2: SGDLS and YYNGEE. Original data processing: Amplification of reference gene primers provided the estimated nucleated cell counts. The protocol was immunoSEQ multiplex PCR, while the TCRdb copy is restricted to in-frame clones and leaves out a portion. V and J calls and clone size come straight from that table; D and trimming were deduced from the DNA. The sample lists about 320,000 clones, about 85% occurring once. The record originates from a study of blood T cell repertoires in COVID-19. Background on the study: From T cells, B-cell-depleted T cells, or PBMCs came the material, which was cDNA or gDNA.

This sequence joins TRBV9 and TRBJ2-3, with D maybe TRBD2 (5 bases). The sequenced material came from PBMCs or T cells enriched from blood (not recorded which). The sequence came from a young woman who had been exposed to COVID-19. CDR3 in amino acids: CASSVRVASRNTDTQYF. CDR3 in DNA: TGTGCCAGCAGCGTAAGGGTGGCTAGCCGAAACACAGATACGCAGTATTTT.